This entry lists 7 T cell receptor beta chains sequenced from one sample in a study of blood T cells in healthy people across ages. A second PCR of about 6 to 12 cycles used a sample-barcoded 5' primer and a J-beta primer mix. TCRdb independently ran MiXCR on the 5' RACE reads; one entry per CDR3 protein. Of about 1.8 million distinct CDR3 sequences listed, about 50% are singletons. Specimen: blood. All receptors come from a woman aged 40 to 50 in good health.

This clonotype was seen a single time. The CDR3 reads CSAPDREGYTF. As DNA, the CDR3 is TGCAGTGCTCCGGACAGGGAAGGCTACACCTTC. The chain has TRBV20-1 and TRBJ1-2; 8 bases align to TRBD1. Germline V lookup: CDR1 DFQATT, CDR2 SNEGSKA (reference sequence). The CDR3 loop spans 11 amino acids. J lost 8 bases, V lost 5 bases, and 4 bases had no gene match.

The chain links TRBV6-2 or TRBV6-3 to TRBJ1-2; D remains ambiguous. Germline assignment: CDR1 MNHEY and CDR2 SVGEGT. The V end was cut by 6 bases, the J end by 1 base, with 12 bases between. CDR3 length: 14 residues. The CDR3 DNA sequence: TGTGCCAGCAGATACGCCCGTGATAACTATGGCTACACCTTC. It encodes CASRYARDNYGYTF.

The CDR3 DNA is TGTGCCAGCAGCTACAGGGGCTCCGGGGAGACCCAGTACTTC. Translated, it gives CASSYRGSGETQYF. The J gene is TRBJ2-5, the V gene TRBV7-2; 7 bases map to TRBD1. This CDR3 has 14 amino acids. J gave up 5 bases and V 4 bases, and 7 bases lay outside the gene matches. Germline V gene lookup returns CDR1 SGHTA and CDR2 FQGNSA.

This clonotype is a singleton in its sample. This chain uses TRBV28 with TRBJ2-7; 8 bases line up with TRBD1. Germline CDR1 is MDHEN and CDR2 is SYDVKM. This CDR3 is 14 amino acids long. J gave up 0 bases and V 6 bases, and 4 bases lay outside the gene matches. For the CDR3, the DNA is TGTGCCAGCAGACAGGGGGGAAGCTCCTACGAGCAGTACTTC. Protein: CASRQGGSSYEQYF.

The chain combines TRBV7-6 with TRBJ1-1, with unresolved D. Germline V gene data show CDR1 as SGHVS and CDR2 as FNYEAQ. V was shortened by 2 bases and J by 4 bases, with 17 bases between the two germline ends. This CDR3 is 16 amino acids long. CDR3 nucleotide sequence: TGTGCCAGCAGCTTATCAGGTTTCCCGGGTGGCACTGAAGCTTTCTTT. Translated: CASSLSGFPGGTEAFF.

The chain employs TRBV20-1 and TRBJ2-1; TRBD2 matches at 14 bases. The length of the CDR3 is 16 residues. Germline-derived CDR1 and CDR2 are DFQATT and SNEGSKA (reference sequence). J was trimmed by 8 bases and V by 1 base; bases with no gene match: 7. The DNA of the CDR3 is TGCAGTGCTAGAGGACTAGCGGGGGGGCGAGGGTATGAGCAGTTCTTC. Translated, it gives CSARGLAGGRGYEQFF.

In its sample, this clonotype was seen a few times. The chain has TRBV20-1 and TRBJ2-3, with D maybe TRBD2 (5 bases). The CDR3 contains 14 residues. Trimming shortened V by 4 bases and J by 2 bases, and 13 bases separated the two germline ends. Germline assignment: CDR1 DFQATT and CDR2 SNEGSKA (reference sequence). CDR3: CSAIRGPATDTQYF. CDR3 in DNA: TGCAGTGCTATCCGAGGGCCGGCCACAGATACGCAGTATTTT.